This T cell receptor beta chain is from a study of blood T cell repertoires in COVID-19. After removal of 0 bases from V and 0 bases from J, the junction contained 4 bases not matched to a gene. The CDR3 sequence is 16 residues long. CDR1 is SGHNT and CDR2 is YYREEE in the germline V gene (reference sequence). Profiling relied on immunoSEQ multiplex PCR, and the TCRdb table lists in-frame clones only, not all of them. Here the sample spans about 340,000 clones, roughly 90% being singletons. The chain recombines TRBV5-4 with TRBJ1-1; 8 positions agree with TRBD1. The material sequenced was peripheral blood. The receptor was isolated from a woman aged 70-85 years with COVID-19, enrolled during active disease. CDR3 amino acids: CASSLGTGYMNTEAFF. CDR3 bases: TGTGCCAGCAGCTTGGGGACAGGGTACATGAACACTGAAGCTTTCTTT.